This TCR beta chain is drawn from a study of CD8+ T cells in alopecia areata. Notes on the study in general: Alopecia totalis/universalis scalp especially showed more expanded CD8+ clones than normal scalp. Patients shared TCRs less clearly than mice did, possibly for HLA-related reasons.

The investigators collected lesional scalp punch biopsies and peripheral blood from alopecia areata patients. A word on this clone: What it binds is unknown.

RNA extraction and reverse transcription yielded cDNA as sequencing template. Using immunoSEQ multiplex PCR, the repertoire was profiled, and TCRdb retains in-frame clones only, with some absent. The sample includes about 110,000 clones, roughly 55% of them seen just once. Deletions cut 3 bases from V and 5 bases from J, with 10 bases between. CDR1 and CDR2 (germline): SNHLY, FYNNEI. There are 13 residues in the CDR3. The genes are TRBV2 and TRBJ1-2; D is unclear. The sequence came from a human donor with alopecia areata. The sample comprised NKG2D-low CD8+ T cells sorted from blood. The CDR3 loop is CASSDGRGYGYTF. The CDR3 nucleotides read TGTGCCAGCAGTGATGGGCGGGGATATGGCTACACCTTC. The variable domain in full, completed from reference TRBV2 and TRBJ1-2, reads EPEVTQTPSHQVTQMGQEVILRCVPISNHLYFYWYRQILGQKVEFLVSFYNNEISEKSEIFDDQFSVERPDGSNFTLKIRSTKLEDSAMYFCASSDGRGYGYTFGSGTRLTVV.